The clone carrying this TCR beta chain was seen once. The sample comes from a study of blood T cells in healthy people across ages. The CDR3 is made up of 13 amino acids. The germline gives CDR1 DFQATT, CDR2 SNEGSKA (reference sequence). With a J-beta primer mix and a sample-barcoded 5' primer, a second PCR ran about 7 to 11 cycles. Each sample provided no less than 3 million CDR3-containing paired-end reads. TCRdb processed the 5' RACE reads anew with MiXCR; each CDR3 protein has one entry. Here the sample spans some 1,500,000 distinct CDR3 sequences, approximately 43% being singletons. The sequence came from a woman aged 18-29 years in good health. The gene calls are TRBV20-1 and TRBJ2-7; 12 bases are a match to TRBD2. Specimen: blood. CDR3 loop: CSGRTSGAYEQYF. CDR3 nucleotide sequence: TGCAGCGGAAGGACTAGCGGGGCCTACGAGCAGTACTTC.